The following is a TCR beta chain sequence with its context. Its target is unknown. Autoimmune disease history or systemic immunosuppression excluded patients. Assay used: immunoSEQ multiplex PCR; TCRdb lists only in-frame clones, some missing. The top ten clones hold around 4.7% of a sample with tens of thousands of clones, around 84% of them seen once. The data derive from a study of OX40 agonist ivuxolimab in advanced cancers. For the study at large: Prior checkpoint blockade (anti-PD-1, anti-PD-L1 or anti-CTLA-4) was permitted; 40% had it. Three patients got partial responses; one had hepatocellular carcinoma and two had cutaneous melanoma.

Broader study findings: CD4+ and CD8+ blood T cells expanded clonally by week 6 at 0.1 to 3.0 mg/kg.

Germline V gene sequence: CDR1 SGHAT, CDR2 FQNNGV. With V trimmed by 3 bases and J by 1 base, 4 bases remained unmatched. CDR3 length: 15 residues. Sequencing used CD4+ or CD8+ T cells sorted from blood, obtained in a trial of the OX40 agonist ivuxolimab. V gene TRBV11-2 combines with J gene TRBJ2-7, with 9 bases that match TRBD2. The receptor was derived from an adult with an advanced solid tumor such as melanoma, head and neck, liver or kidney cancer. CDR3 nucleotide sequence: TGTGCCAGCAGCTTGGATCTAGCGGGATCCTACGAGCAGTACTTC. Protein product: CASSLDLAGSYEQYF.